Given below is one T cell receptor (beta chain) in context. As yet, its antigen is unknown. This CDR3 is also generated by other DNA sequences in the sample. The naive CD8 subset, CD45RO-negative cells positively selected for CCR7, excluded terminally differentiated effector memory CD45RA+ cells. Here immunoSEQ multiplex PCR was the method, and the copy in TCRdb shows in-frame clones only, minus some. The table lists approximately 1.9 million clones, approximately 92% of them singletons. This entry is derived from a study of shared clonotypes between healthy human individuals. Regarding the study as a whole: Donors were few, which limited the genetic and exposure-history diversity represented. Non-shared clonotypes were found to have lower generation probabilities than the clonotypes that were shared by all four of the sorted-subset donors. The study's rarefaction showed incomplete sorted-subset sequencing despite large depth.

Germline CDR1 MGHRA, CDR2 YSYEKL. The CDR3 consists of 16 residues. V lost 0 bases to trimming and J lost 1 base, with 13 bases between them. Source material: naive CD8+ T cells from PBMCs. The chain is built from TRBV4-1 and TRBJ2-7, with D possibly called TRBD1 or TRBD2 (6 bases each). The clonotype was recovered from a man aged 18 to 30 in good health. Some clones in this sample may be carry-over from other donors' samples. CDR3 sequence (DNA): TGCGCCAGCAGCCAAGATCGGGGGCGCGGGTCCTACGAGCAGTACTTC. This codes for CASSQDRGRGSYEQYF.